Listed below are T cell receptor beta chains from one sample, sequenced in a study of blood T cell repertoires in COVID-19. Method: immunoSEQ multiplex PCR; TCRdb's copy keeps in-frame clones and lacks some. Of 250,000 to 300,000 clones listed, about 90% are singletons. The sequencing input was peripheral blood. The source is a woman in her 30s with COVID-19, enrolled during active disease. The CDR3 runs from the conserved cysteine through the conserved F or W. A D gene is named only where the DNA matches it firmly. Size tells how often a clone was seen (once, few, many) or the class of an expanded clone, and some rows leave it out.

clone size: NA; V gene: TRBV10-1; J gene: TRBJ2-3; D gene: NA; CDR3 DNA: TGCGCCAGCAGTGAGTCACAAGATACGCAGTATTTT; CDR3 protein: CASSESQDTQYF
clone size: NA; V gene: TRBV3-1/TRBV3-2; J gene: TRBJ2-7; D gene: TRBD1; CDR3 DNA: TGTGCCAGCAGCCAATCTGGACAGGGGAGCTACGAGCAGTACTTC; CDR3 protein: CASSQSGQGSYEQYF
clone size: NA; V gene: TRBV28; J gene: TRBJ2-3; D gene: NA; CDR3 DNA: TGTGCCAGCAGTTTAGAGCGGGTAGGCACAGATACGCAGTATTTT; CDR3 protein: CASSLERVGTDTQYF
clone size: NA; V gene: TRBV30; J gene: TRBJ2-2; D gene: TRBD2; CDR3 DNA: TGTGCCTGGAGCCACCCCTTTATCGGGAGGGCCGAAGGGGAGCTGTTTTTT; CDR3 protein: CAWSHPFIGRAEGELFF
clone size: NA; V gene: TRBV10-3; J gene: TRBJ2-7; D gene: TRBD2; CDR3 DNA: TGTGCCATCAGTGGGGGACTAGCGGGAAACGAGCAGTACTTC; CDR3 protein: CAISGGLAGNEQYF
clone size: few; V gene: TRBV7-9; J gene: TRBJ1-3; D gene: NA; CDR3 DNA: TGTGCCAGCAGCTTAAACAGGGGAAACACCATATATTTT; CDR3 protein: CASSLNRGNTIYF
clone size: NA; V gene: TRBV7-8; J gene: TRBJ1-2; D gene: TRBD1; CDR3 DNA: TGTGCCAGCAGCCTCACCCACGGGACAGGGGTGAGCGGCTACACCTTC; CDR3 protein: CASSLTHGTGVSGYTF
clone size: NA; V gene: TRBV10-3; J gene: TRBJ2-1; D gene: NA; CDR3 DNA: TGTGCCACCGAGGGAGACCACAATGAGCAGTTCTTC; CDR3 protein: CATEGDHNEQFF
clone size: NA; V gene: TRBV4-1; J gene: TRBJ2-1; D gene: NA; CDR3 DNA: TGCGCCAGCAGCCCTAGAGAGAGCTCCTACAATGAGCAGTTCTTC; CDR3 protein: CASSPRESSYNEQFF
clone size: NA; V gene: TRBV6-2/TRBV6-3; J gene: TRBJ2-3; D gene: TRBD2; CDR3 DNA: TGTGCCAGCAGTTACTCTCGGACTAGCATGTCAGATACGCAGTATTTT; CDR3 protein: CASSYSRTSMSDTQYF
clone size: NA; V gene: TRBV10-3; J gene: TRBJ1-2; D gene: NA; CDR3 DNA: TGTGCCATCAGTGAGTCGGAGACTCACTATGGCTACACCTTC; CDR3 protein: CAISESETHYGYTF
clone size: NA; V gene: TRBV27; J gene: TRBJ2-7; D gene: NA; CDR3 DNA: TGTGCCAGCAGTTTACGGGGGATGGGCAGGGCGTTTTCAGCCTACGAGCAGTACTTC; CDR3 protein: CASSLRGMGRAFSAYEQYF
clone size: NA; V gene: TRBV12-3/TRBV12-4; J gene: TRBJ1-1; D gene: TRBD1; CDR3 DNA: TGTGCCAGCAGGCACAGGGGTCCCACTGAAGCTTTCTTT; CDR3 protein: CASRHRGPTEAFF
clone size: few; V gene: TRBV5-1; J gene: TRBJ2-3; D gene: TRBD1; CDR3 DNA: TGCGCCAGCAGCCTGGACAGGGGCACAGATACGCAGTATTTT; CDR3 protein: CASSLDRGTDTQYF
clone size: NA; V gene: TRBV5-1; J gene: TRBJ2-5; D gene: TRBD2; CDR3 DNA: TGCGCCAGCAGCTTGGAAGGCCCACTAGCGGGAGGTGTAGAGACCCAGTACTTC; CDR3 protein: CASSLEGPLAGGVETQYF
clone size: NA; V gene: TRBV18; J gene: TRBJ1-1; D gene: NA; CDR3 DNA: TGTGCCAGCTCACCTCGCGTCGCGGCTACGGACACTGAAGCTTTCTTT; CDR3 protein: CASSPRVAATDTEAFF
clone size: NA; V gene: TRBV14; J gene: TRBJ2-7; D gene: TRBD2; CDR3 DNA: TGTGCCTGGCGACTAGCGGGAGGCCGGAGCTCCTACGAGCAGTACTTC; CDR3 protein: CAWRLAGGRSSYEQYF
clone size: few; V gene: TRBV4-2; J gene: TRBJ2-1; D gene: NA; CDR3 DNA: TGTGCCAGCAGCCAAAATCTGGACAGTACCGATGAGCAGTTCTTC; CDR3 protein: CASSQNLDSTDEQFF
clone size: NA; V gene: TRBV2; J gene: TRBJ1-6; D gene: NA; CDR3 DNA: TGTGCCAGCAGTGAGTGGGGGCACCTCCACTTT; CDR3 protein: CASSEWGHLHF
clone size: NA; V gene: TRBV4-1; J gene: TRBJ2-7; D gene: NA; CDR3 DNA: TGCGCCAGCAGCCAAGTCCGGCTAGCGAACGAGCAGTACTTC; CDR3 protein: CASSQVRLANEQYF
clone size: NA; V gene: TRBV5-1; J gene: TRBJ2-7; D gene: NA; CDR3 DNA: TGCGCCAGCAGCCTACAGGGACCTCCCTACGAGCAGTACTTC; CDR3 protein: CASSLQGPPYEQYF
clone size: NA; V gene: TRBV9; J gene: TRBJ2-3; D gene: NA; CDR3 DNA: TGTGCCAGCAGCGTACTCGGGAACACAGATACGCAGTATTTT; CDR3 protein: CASSVLGNTDTQYF
clone size: NA; V gene: TRBV7-2; J gene: TRBJ2-3; D gene: TRBD2; CDR3 DNA: TGTGCCAGCAGCTTAGTAGCGGGAACAGATACGCAGTATTTT; CDR3 protein: CASSLVAGTDTQYF
clone size: NA; V gene: TRBV29-1; J gene: TRBJ1-4; D gene: NA; CDR3 DNA: TGCAGCGTTGGGCAGTCTCGCACTAATGAAAAACTGTTTTTT; CDR3 protein: CSVGQSRTNEKLFF
clone size: once; V gene: TRBV29-1; J gene: TRBJ2-1; D gene: TRBD2; CDR3 DNA: TGCAGCGTTGTCCTAGCGGGCCGACCCTACAATGAGCAGTTCTTC; CDR3 protein: CSVVLAGRPYNEQFF
clone size: NA; V gene: TRBV14; J gene: TRBJ2-3; D gene: TRBD1; CDR3 DNA: TGTGCCAGCAGCCAAGCTTCAGGGGGTGCTACGCAGTATTTT; CDR3 protein: CASSQASGGATQYF
clone size: NA; V gene: TRBV5-1; J gene: TRBJ2-1; D gene: NA; CDR3 DNA: TGCGCCAGCAGCTTGGCCTTCGAGCAGTTCTTC; CDR3 protein: CASSLAFEQFF
clone size: few; V gene: TRBV9; J gene: TRBJ1-6; D gene: NA; CDR3 DNA: TGTGCCAGCAGCGCCTCAGAAACCTATAATTCACCCCTCCACTTT; CDR3 protein: CASSASETYNSPLHF
clone size: NA; V gene: TRBV21-1; J gene: TRBJ1-5; D gene: NA; CDR3 DNA: TGTGCCACCCCTCTAATGGGCCCCGCCAATCAGCCCCAGCATTTT; CDR3 protein: CATPLMGPANQPQHF
clone size: NA; V gene: TRBV30; J gene: TRBJ1-3; D gene: NA; CDR3 DNA: TGTGCCTGGAGTGCGGTCTTAGGGGTGACTGGAAACACCATATATTTT; CDR3 protein: CAWSAVLGVTGNTIYF
clone size: many; V gene: TRBV3-1/TRBV3-2; J gene: TRBJ1-3; D gene: NA; CDR3 DNA: TGTGCCAGCAGCCTGGTTCCGGCTGGAAACACCATATATTTT; CDR3 protein: CASSLVPAGNTIYF
clone size: NA; V gene: TRBV3-1/TRBV3-2; J gene: TRBJ1-5; D gene: TRBD1; CDR3 DNA: TGTGCCAGCAGCCAAGGGGGACAGGGCAATCAGCCCCAGCATTTT; CDR3 protein: CASSQGGQGNQPQHF
clone size: NA; V gene: TRBV5-1; J gene: TRBJ2-7; D gene: NA; CDR3 DNA: TGCGCCAGCAGCTTGGCCTCGGGCGAGCAGTACTTC; CDR3 protein: CASSLASGEQYF
clone size: few; V gene: TRBV2; J gene: TRBJ2-7; D gene: TRBD1; CDR3 DNA: TGTGCCAGCAGCCAGGGACAGGGGGCCTCCTACGAGCAGTACTTC; CDR3 protein: CASSQGQGASYEQYF
clone size: NA; V gene: TRBV6-1; J gene: TRBJ2-7; D gene: TRBD1; CDR3 DNA: TGTGCCAGCAGTGAAGAGGGGACAGGGGGAATAAGCTACGAGCAGTACTTC; CDR3 protein: CASSEEGTGGISYEQYF
clone size: NA; V gene: TRBV6-5; J gene: TRBJ2-7; D gene: TRBD1; CDR3 DNA: TGTGCCAGCAGTTCACAGGGGTATGGGGGAGACGAGCAGTACTTC; CDR3 protein: CASSSQGYGGDEQYF
clone size: NA; V gene: TRBV7-2; J gene: TRBJ2-1; D gene: TRBD2; CDR3 DNA: TGTGCCAGCAGCGGGTCGCGGGGGAGCTCCTACAATGAGCAGTTCTTC; CDR3 protein: CASSGSRGSSYNEQFF
clone size: NA; V gene: TRBV2; J gene: TRBJ2-5; D gene: TRBD2; CDR3 DNA: TGTGCCAGCAGTGAGGCTAGCGGGATTGAAGAGACCCAGTACTTC; CDR3 protein: CASSEASGIEETQYF
clone size: NA; V gene: TRBV7-9; J gene: TRBJ2-3; D gene: NA; CDR3 DNA: TGTGCCAGCAGCGGTTCGGACTCCCCACCCGGCGATACGCAGTATTTT; CDR3 protein: CASSGSDSPPGDTQYF
clone size: NA; V gene: TRBV28; J gene: TRBJ1-1; D gene: NA; CDR3 DNA: TGTGCCAGCAGTTTTAGTCAGGGAACTTTCTTT; CDR3 protein: CASSFSQGTFF
clone size: NA; V gene: TRBV2; J gene: TRBJ2-7; D gene: TRBD2; CDR3 DNA: TGTGCTAGCAAACCGACTAGCGGGCCTTACGAGCAGTACTTC; CDR3 protein: CASKPTSGPYEQYF